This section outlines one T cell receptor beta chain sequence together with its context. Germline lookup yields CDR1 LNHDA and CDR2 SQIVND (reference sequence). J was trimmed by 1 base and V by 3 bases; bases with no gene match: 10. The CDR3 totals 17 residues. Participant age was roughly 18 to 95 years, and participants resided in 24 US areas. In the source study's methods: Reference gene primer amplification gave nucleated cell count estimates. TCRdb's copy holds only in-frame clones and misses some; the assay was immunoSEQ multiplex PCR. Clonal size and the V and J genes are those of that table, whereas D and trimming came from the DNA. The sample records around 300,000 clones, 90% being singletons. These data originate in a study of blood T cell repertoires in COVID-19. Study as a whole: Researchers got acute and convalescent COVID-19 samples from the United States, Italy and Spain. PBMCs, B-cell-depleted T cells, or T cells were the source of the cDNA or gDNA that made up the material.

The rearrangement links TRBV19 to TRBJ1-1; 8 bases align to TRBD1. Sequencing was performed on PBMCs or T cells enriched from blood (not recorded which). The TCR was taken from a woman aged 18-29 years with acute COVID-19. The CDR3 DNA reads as TGTGCCAGTAGTATTCTTCAGGGGGCGCGGGGGAACACTGAAGCTTTCTTT. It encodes CASSILQGARGNTEAFF.